This entry lists 3 T cell receptor beta chains sequenced from one sample in a study of T cells in Graves' hyperthyroidism and ophthalmopathy (dated by TCRdb to between 2019 and 2020). Library preparation employed multiplex PCR. Instrument on record: Illumina HiSeq 2000. The TCR beta CDR3 regions were amplified from RNA transcripts. For the first round of RT-PCR on the TCR CDR3, the HTBI primer set was used together with the Qiagen OneStep RT-PCR kit. Clones were called with MiXCR by TCRdb after fastp trimmed the public reads at Q25, and only in-frame beta chains were retained. CDR3 protein duplicates are merged, each entry listing the most common genes and DNA. This sample holds almost 500,000 distinct CDR3 sequences; under 25% were observed only once. The ten most abundant clones make up under 55% of the sample. The source material was blood. These receptors were taken from a woman between 65 and 79 years old with Graves' ophthalmopathy.

This clonotype was counted at least ten times. The chain is built from TRBV6-1 and TRBJ2-2, with D unclear. This CDR3 region has 12 residues. With 6 bases removed from V and 5 bases from J, the gap between germline ends came to 7 bases. Germline CDR1 MNHNS, CDR2 SASEGT. In nucleotides, the CDR3 is TGTGCCAGCAGCAGAACTACCGGGGAGCTGTTTTTT. It yields the protein CASSRTTGELFF.

This clonotype has just a few counts. The chain employs TRBV2 and TRBJ1-6; 7 positions match TRBD1. Germline loops: CDR1 SNHLY, CDR2 FYNNEI. V shed 7 bases, J shed 7 bases, and the junction held 4 bases outside the gene matches. This CDR3 contains 13 residues. CDR3 nucleotides: TGTGCCAGCACCAGACAGGGCAATTCACCCCTCCACTTT. This gives the protein CASTRQGNSPLHF.

The table lists this clonotype with many counts. The chain links TRBV28 to TRBJ1-1; no clear D gene. The length of the CDR3 is 14 residues. CDR1 and CDR2 from the germline V gene are MDHEN and SYDVKM. Trimming removed 5 bases at V and 2 bases at J, with 12 bases between. CDR3 DNA: TGTGCCAGCAGTCTGGACCTAGATAACACTGAAGCTTTCTTT. Protein sequence: CASSLDLDNTEAFF.